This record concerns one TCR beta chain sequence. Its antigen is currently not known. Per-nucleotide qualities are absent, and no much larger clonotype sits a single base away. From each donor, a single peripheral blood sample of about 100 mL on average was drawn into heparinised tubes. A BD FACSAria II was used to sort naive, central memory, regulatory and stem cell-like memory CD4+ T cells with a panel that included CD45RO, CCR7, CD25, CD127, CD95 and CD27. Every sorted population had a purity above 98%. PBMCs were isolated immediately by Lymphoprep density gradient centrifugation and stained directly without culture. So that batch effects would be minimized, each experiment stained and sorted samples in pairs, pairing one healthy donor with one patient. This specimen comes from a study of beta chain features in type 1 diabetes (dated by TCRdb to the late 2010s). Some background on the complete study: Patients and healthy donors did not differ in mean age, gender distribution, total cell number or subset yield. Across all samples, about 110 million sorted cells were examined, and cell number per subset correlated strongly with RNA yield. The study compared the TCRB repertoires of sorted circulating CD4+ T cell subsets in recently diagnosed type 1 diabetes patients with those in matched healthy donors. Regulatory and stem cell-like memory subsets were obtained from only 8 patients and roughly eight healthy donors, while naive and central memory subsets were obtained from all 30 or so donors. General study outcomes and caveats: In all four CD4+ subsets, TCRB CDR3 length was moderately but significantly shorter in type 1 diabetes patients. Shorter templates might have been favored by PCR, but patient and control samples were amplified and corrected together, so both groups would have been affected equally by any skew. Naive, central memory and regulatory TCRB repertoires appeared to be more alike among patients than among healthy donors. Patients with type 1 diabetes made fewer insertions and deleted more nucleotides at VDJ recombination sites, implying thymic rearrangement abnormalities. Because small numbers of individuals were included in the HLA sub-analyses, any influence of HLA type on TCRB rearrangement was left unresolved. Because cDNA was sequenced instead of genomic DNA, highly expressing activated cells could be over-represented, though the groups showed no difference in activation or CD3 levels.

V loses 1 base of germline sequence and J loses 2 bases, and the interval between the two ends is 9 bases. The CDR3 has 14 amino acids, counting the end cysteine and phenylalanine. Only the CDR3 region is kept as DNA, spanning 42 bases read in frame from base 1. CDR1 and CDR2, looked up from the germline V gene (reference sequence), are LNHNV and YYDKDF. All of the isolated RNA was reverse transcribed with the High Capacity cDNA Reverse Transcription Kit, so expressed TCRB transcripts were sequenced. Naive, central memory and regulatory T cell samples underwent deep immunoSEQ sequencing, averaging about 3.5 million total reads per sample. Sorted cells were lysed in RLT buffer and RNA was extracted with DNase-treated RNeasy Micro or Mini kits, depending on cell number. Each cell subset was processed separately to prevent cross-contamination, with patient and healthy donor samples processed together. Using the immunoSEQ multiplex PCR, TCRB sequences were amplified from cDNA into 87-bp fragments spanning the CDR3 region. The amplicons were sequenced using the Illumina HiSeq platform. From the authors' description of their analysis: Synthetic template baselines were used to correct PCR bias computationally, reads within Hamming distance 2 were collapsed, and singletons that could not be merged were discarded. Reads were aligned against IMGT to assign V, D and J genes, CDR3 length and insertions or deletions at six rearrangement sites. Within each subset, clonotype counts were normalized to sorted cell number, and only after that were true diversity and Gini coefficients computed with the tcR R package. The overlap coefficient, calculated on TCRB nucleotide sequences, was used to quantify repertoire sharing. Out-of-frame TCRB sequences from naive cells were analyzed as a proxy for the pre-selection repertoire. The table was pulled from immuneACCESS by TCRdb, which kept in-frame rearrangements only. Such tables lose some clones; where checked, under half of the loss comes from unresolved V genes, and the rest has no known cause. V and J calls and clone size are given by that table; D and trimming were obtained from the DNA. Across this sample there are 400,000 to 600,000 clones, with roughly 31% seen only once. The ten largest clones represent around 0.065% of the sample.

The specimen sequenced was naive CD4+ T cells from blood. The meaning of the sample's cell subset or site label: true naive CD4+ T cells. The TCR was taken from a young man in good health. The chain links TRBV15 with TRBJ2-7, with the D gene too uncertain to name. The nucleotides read TGTGCCACCAGCAGAGGTGGCCAGCCCTACGAGCAGTACTTC. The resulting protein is CATSRGGQPYEQYF.